Below are 22 T cell receptor beta chains sequenced from a single sample in a study of blood T cell repertoires in COVID-19. The repertoire was sequenced with immunoSEQ multiplex PCR; TCRdb's copy has only in-frame clones and lacks some. The sample lists tens of thousands of clones, 82% occurring once. The sequenced material came from peripheral blood. Receptors originate from a human donor in a cohort sampled during active COVID-19.

The rearrangement uses TRBV5-5 and TRBJ1-1; D call uncertain. The CDR3 spans 16 residues. The germline V and J ends were trimmed by 2 bases and 1 base, with 15 bases remaining between them. Germline-derived CDR1 and CDR2 are SGHKS and YYEKEE (reference sequence). Written as DNA, the CDR3 is TGTGCCAGCAGCTTCCGTCATTTGAACACGAACACTGAAGCTTTCTTT. It yields the protein CASSFRHLNTNTEAFF.

This clone has just one count. V usage is TRBV2 and J usage is TRBJ2-2, with unresolved D. The CDR3 has 15 residues. Trimming stripped 2 bases from V and 2 bases from J, with 9 bases between. Germline CDR1 is SNHLY and CDR2 is FYNNEI. The CDR3 nucleotides read TGTGCCAGCAGTGAACTCCAAGCTAACACCGGGGAGCTGTTTTTT. Protein sequence: CASSELQANTGELFF. Full variable domain (missing parts from reference TRBV2 and TRBJ2-2): EPEVTQTPSHQVTQMGQEVILRCVPISNHLYFYWYRQILGQKVEFLVSFYNNEISEKSEIFDDQFSVERPDGSNFTLKIRSTKLEDSAMYFCASSELQANTGELFFGEGSRLTVL.

The genes are TRBV3-1 (or the pseudogene TRBV3-2) and TRBJ1-2; 9 positions agree with TRBD1. In germline, CDR1 is LGHDT, CDR2 YNNKEL (reference sequence). The CDR3 runs 14 residues. V gave up 0 bases and J gave up 10 bases; unmatched junction bases: 6. As DNA, the CDR3 is TGTGCCAGCAGCCAAGAGTGGGACAGGGCAGCCTACACCTTC. The encoded protein is CASSQEWDRAAYTF.

The chain carries TRBV7-3 and TRBJ2-7; 7 bases are shared with TRBD2. This CDR3 comprises 14 residues. After removal of 3 bases from V and 4 bases from J, the junction contained 6 bases not matched to a gene. Germline V gene data show CDR1 as SGHTA and CDR2 as FQGTGA. As DNA, the CDR3 is TGTGCCAGCAGCTTGAGGAGCGGGAATTACGAGCAGTACTTC. Translated, it gives CASSLRSGNYEQYF.

The gene calls are TRBV2 and TRBJ1-2, with 10 bases matching TRBD1. With 5 bases clipped from V and 6 bases from J, the junction kept 6 bases outside the gene matches. The CDR3 covers 14 residues. The germline CDR1 and CDR2 sequences are SNHLY and FYNNEI. The CDR3 DNA is TGTGCCAGCAGTAGGGGACAGGGGACGGATGGCTACACCTTC. Protein: CASSRGQGTDGYTF. The full variable domain, in which reference TRBV2 and TRBJ1-2 provide the parts outside the CDR3, is EPEVTQTPSHQVTQMGQEVILRCVPISNHLYFYWYRQILGQKVEFLVSFYNNEISEKSEIFDDQFSVERPDGSNFTLKIRSTKLEDSAMYFCASSRGQGTDGYTFGSGTRLTVV.

The chain recombines TRBV6-6 with TRBJ1-2; 7 positions agree with TRBD1. Germline lookup yields CDR1 MNHNY and CDR2 SVGAGI (reference sequence). With V trimmed by 2 bases and J by 6 bases, 3 bases remained unmatched. CDR3 length: 13 amino acids. Here the CDR3 DNA reads TGTGCCAGCAGTTACCCAGACAGGGATGGCTACACCTTC. Translating gives CASSYPDRDGYTF.

The V gene is TRBV5-4, the J gene TRBJ2-1; a weak D match, TRBD1 (5 bases). There are 15 residues in the CDR3. Germline V gene data show CDR1 as SGHNT and CDR2 as YYREEE (reference sequence). The V end lost 2 bases, the J end lost 0 bases, and 9 bases lay between the germline ends. CDR3 bases: TGTGCCAGCAGCTTAGACAGAACCTCCTACAATGAGCAGTTCTTC. It codes for CASSLDRTSYNEQFF. The complete variable domain, with remaining parts taken from reference TRBV5-4 and TRBJ2-1, reads ETGVTQSPTHLIKTRGQQVTLRCSSQSGHNTVSWYQQALGQGPQFIFQYYREEENGRGNFPPRFSGLQFPNYSSELNVNALELDDSALYLCASSLDRTSYNEQFFGPGTRLTVL.

This clone was seen more than once but under ten times. V gene TRBV5-1 combines with J gene TRBJ1-1; no clear D. V was shortened by 5 bases and J by 1 base, with 9 bases between the two germline ends. This CDR3 is 13 amino acids long. Germline V gene lookup returns CDR1 SGHRS and CDR2 YFSETQ. The CDR3, as DNA: TGCGCCAGCAGAGCGGACCGGAACACTGAAGCTTTCTTT. This gives the protein CASRADRNTEAFF. Drawing the rest from reference TRBV5-1 and TRBJ1-1, the complete variable domain is KAGVTQTPRYLIKTRGQQVTLSCSPISGHRSVSWYQQTPGQGLQFLFEYFSETQRNKGNFPGRFSGRQFSNSRSEMNVSTLELGDSALYLCASRADRNTEAFFGQGTRLTVV.

The rearrangement joins TRBV7-9 to TRBJ1-6; 7 bases line up with TRBD1. CDR1 is SEHNR, CDR2 FQNEAQ, per germline (reference sequence). The CDR3 is 14 amino acids. The V gene end was trimmed by 3 bases and the J gene end by 5 bases; junction bases not matched to a gene: 1. The CDR3 region is CASSLGQNNSPLHF. The CDR3 DNA is TGTGCCAGCAGCTTGGGACAGAATAATTCACCCCTCCACTTT.

The V gene is TRBV5-6, the J gene TRBJ2-3, with D perhaps matching TRBD1 (6 bases). The length of the CDR3 is 17 residues. Germline V gives CDR1 SGHDT, CDR2 YYEEEE. V was pared by 0 bases and J by 2 bases, with 16 bases between. The CDR3 loop is CASSLATAGELTDTQYF. The CDR3 nucleotides read TGTGCCAGCAGCTTGGCGACGGCAGGGGAGCTCACAGATACGCAGTATTTT.

This sequence joins TRBV3-1 (or the pseudogene TRBV3-2) and TRBJ2-7, with TRBD1 identical over 8 bases. The CDR3 spans 12 residues. Trimming took 4 bases from V and 6 from J; bases not matched to a gene: 2. Germline V gene sequence: CDR1 LGHDT, CDR2 YNNKEL (reference sequence). CDR3 sequence: CASSRTGSEQYF. CDR3 DNA sequence: TGTGCCAGCAGCCGGACAGGGAGCGAGCAGTACTTC.

The table lists this clone with many counts. J is TRBJ1-1 and V is TRBV2; 8 bases align to TRBD1. The CDR3 is 14 amino acids. CDR1 and CDR2 from the germline V gene are SNHLY and FYNNEI. V gave up 5 bases and J gave up 11 bases; unmatched junction bases: 13. CDR3 nucleotides: TGTGCCAGCAGTAAGCTGGACAGGGAGGTTTGGGCTTTCTTT. Its protein product is CASSKLDREVWAFF. The variable domain in full, with the rest retrieved from reference TRBV2 and TRBJ1-1, is EPEVTQTPSHQVTQMGQEVILRCVPISNHLYFYWYRQILGQKVEFLVSFYNNEISEKSEIFDDQFSVERPDGSNFTLKIRSTKLEDSAMYFCASSKLDREVWAFFGQGTRLTVV.

The rearrangement joins TRBV7-8 to TRBJ2-7; TRBD1 might be the D (5 bases). The germline CDR1 and CDR2 sequences are SGHVS and FQNEAQ. CDR3 length equals 16 residues. Trimming pared 4 bases from V and 0 bases from J, leaving 16 bases between. The CDR3 spells CASSSTGARASYEQYF. The CDR3, as DNA: TGTGCCAGCAGCTCAACAGGTGCTAGAGCCTCCTACGAGCAGTACTTC.

DNA for the CDR3: TGTGCCGTGGGGGGACAGCGGATTTACGAGCAGTACTTC. As protein: CAVGGQRIYEQYF. The V gene is TRBV21-1, the J gene TRBJ2-7; TRBD1, as called in the table, went unchecked against the DNA. TRBV21-1 is classified as a pseudogene. The CDR3 loop spans 13 amino acids.

The chain employs TRBV2 and TRBJ2-1; tentative D call: TRBD2 (6 bases). The CDR3 spans 14 residues. In germline, CDR1 is SNHLY, CDR2 FYNNEI. The germline V and J ends were trimmed by 7 bases and 11 bases, with 21 bases remaining between them. This CDR3 is CASIQRDSSIKQFF. CDR3 DNA sequence: TGTGCCAGCATCCAAAGGGACTCCTCCATAAAGCAGTTCTTC.

CDR3 nucleotides: TGTGCCAGCGGTGGGCAGGGAGGCATAGTCGGACACGAGCAGTACTTC. Amino acids: CASGGQGGIVGHEQYF. The V and J genes are TRBV7-9 and TRBJ2-7, with D perhaps TRBD2 (6 bases). CDR1 is SEHNR and CDR2 is FQNEAQ in the germline V gene (reference sequence). The CDR3 has 16 residues. V was shortened by 8 bases and J by 5 bases, with 25 bases between the two germline ends. The full variable domain, with the rest looked up from reference TRBV7-9 and TRBJ2-7, is DTGVSQNPRHKITKRGQNVTFRCDPISEHNRLYWYRQTLGQGPEFLTYFQNEAQLEKSRLLSDRFSAERPKGSFSTLEIQRTEQGDSAMYLCASGGQGGIVGHEQYFGPGTRLTVT.

The rearrangement uses TRBV10-3 and TRBJ1-2; 9 nucleotides match TRBD1. The CDR3 is made up of 12 amino acids. Germline-derived CDR1 and CDR2 are ENHRY and SYGVKD. The junction had 6 bases not matched to a gene; V was cut back by 10 bases and J by 6 bases. CDR3 in DNA: TGTGCCACCTTGGGACAGGGTGATGGCTACACCTTC. This gives the protein CATLGQGDGYTF.

The chain recombines TRBV12-5 with TRBJ2-5, with a weak D call TRBD1 (5 bases). This CDR3 has 12 residues. The germline V gene encodes CDR1 LGHNT and CDR2 FRNRAP. Trimming cost V 5 bases and J 8 bases, with 12 bases left between them. CDR3 DNA: TGTGCTAGTGGTCTTCTAACAGGAACCCAGTACTTC. Translated: CASGLLTGTQYF.

V and J are TRBV27 and TRBJ2-7, with 8 bases aligning to TRBD1. Losses at the gene ends were 5 bases for V and 3 bases for J; bases not matched to a gene: 15. This CDR3 has 17 residues. The V gene's germline CDR1 is MNHEY and CDR2 SMNVEV (reference sequence). Here the CDR3 DNA reads TGTGCCAGCAGTCCAGGACAGGGTACGGGTCGGGACTACGAGCAGTACTTC. It translates to CASSPGQGTGRDYEQYF.

The chain has TRBV2 and TRBJ1-5; 7 bases agree with TRBD1. Germline V lookup: CDR1 SNHLY, CDR2 FYNNEI. The trim removed 7 bases at V and 2 bases at J, leaving 5 bases unmatched. CDR3 length equals 14 residues. CDR3 sequence: CASNNRGRNQPQHF. The DNA for the CDR3 is TGTGCCAGCAACAACAGGGGTCGCAATCAGCCCCAGCATTTT. The whole variable domain, remainder taken from reference TRBV2 and TRBJ1-5, is EPEVTQTPSHQVTQMGQEVILRCVPISNHLYFYWYRQILGQKVEFLVSFYNNEISEKSEIFDDQFSVERPDGSNFTLKIRSTKLEDSAMYFCASNNRGRNQPQHFGDGTRLSIL.

The chain links TRBV6-5 to TRBJ2-1, with D perhaps TRBD2 (7 bases). The CDR3 is 15 residues long. The V end lost 2 bases, the J end lost 6 bases, and 14 bases lay between the germline ends. CDR1 and CDR2 from the germline V gene are MNHEY and SVGAGI. The CDR3 here is CASSYEGGPSNEQFF. The CDR3 DNA reads TGTGCCAGCAGTTACGAGGGGGGGCCCTCCAATGAGCAGTTCTTC.

The chain carries TRBV5-8 and TRBJ2-7, with TRBD1 matching 8 bases. Germline V gene sequence: CDR1 SGHTS, CDR2 YDEGEE. The CDR3 length is 14 residues. V was pared by 5 bases and J by 2 bases, with 6 bases of the junction left unmatched. The chain's CDR3 is CASSHRDRTYEQYF. As DNA, the CDR3 is TGTGCCAGCAGTCACCGGGACAGGACCTACGAGCAGTACTTC.